This TCR beta chain emerged from a study of identifying expanded T cells in peripheral blood. Germline-derived CDR1 and CDR2 are SNHLY and FYNNEI. The CDR3 spans 15 residues. Trimming took 3 bases from V and 0 from J, leaving 11 bases between them. During the collection period, no donor immune events like infections were recorded. Sequenced by immunoSEQ multiplex PCR; TCRdb stores in-frame clones only, minus some. The sample lists more than 85,000 clones, approximately 89% seen once, with less than 15% in the top ten. Sequencing was done on a sample of blood. This TCR came from a person aged 18-69 years in good health. The J gene is TRBJ1-1, the V gene TRBV2; TRBD1 is a possible D gene (5 bases). Here the CDR3 DNA reads TGTGCCAGCAGTGACGGGGGGATCATGAACACTGAAGCTTTCTTT. Encoded protein: CASSDGGIMNTEAFF.